This T cell receptor beta chain was captured by sequencing in a study of CD8 T cells in Susac syndrome. Random-hexamer reverse transcription was applied to roughly 0.5 to 1 ug RNA. An immunoSEQ multiplex PCR amplified TCR beta CDR3 over 54 Vbeta and 13 Jbeta. TCRdb reprocessed the immunoSEQ multiplex PCR reads via MiXCR and lists one record per CDR3 protein. The data show about 80,000 distinct CDR3 sequences, 90% to 97% seen once. Sequencing of TCR beta covered CD8+ and CD4+ T cells obtained from blood. Recently defined diagnostic criteria for definite or probable disease were fulfilled by Susac syndrome patients. V lost 8 bases and J lost 8, with 19 bases in between. Germline CDR1 is MNHEY and CDR2 is SMNVEV (reference sequence). The CDR3 runs 15 residues.

Material for sequencing was CD8+ T cells from PBMCs. The TCR sequence derives from a human donor with Susac syndrome. The V gene is TRBV27, the J gene TRBJ1-6; no clear D gene. The CDR3 region is CASLPLEGVDSPLHF. The CDR3, as DNA: TGTGCCAGCCTCCCGTTGGAGGGTGTCGATTCACCCCTCCACTTT.